This is a list of T cell receptor beta chains from one sample in a study of immune heterogeneity within non-small cell lung tumors. TCRdb reanalysed the multiplex PCR reads using MiXCR and keeps one entry per CDR3 protein. In the table there are roughly 10,000 distinct CDR3 sequences, 15% to 20% of which are singletons. Source material: lung tumor tissue. The receptors stem from a man in his 60s with non-small cell lung cancer. CDR3s include the opening cysteine and the closing phenylalanine or tryptophan. Each record gives: V gene, clone size, D gene, CDR3 length, J gene, CDR3 protein, CDR3 DNA. The D gene is left open where the match is weak. Size is stated for part of the rows, as once, few or many counts, or as a class when the clone is expanded.

TRBV11-3	few	TRBD2	14	TRBJ2-1	CASSPLGLADEQFF	TGTGCCAGCAGCCCCTTGGGACTAGCTGATGAGCAGTTCTTC
TRBV29-1	.	.	14	TRBJ1-1	CSVSNGRGGTEAFF	TGCAGCGTCAGCAATGGTCGGGGGGGCACTGAAGCTTTCTTT
TRBV19	few	TRBD2	14	TRBJ2-1	CASKRLAGINEQFF	TGTGCCAGTAAGAGGCTAGCGGGGATCAATGAGCAGTTCTTC
TRBV5-1	.	.	15	TRBJ2-2	CASSPFQANTGELFF	TGCGCCAGCAGCCCCTTCCAGGCGAACACCGGGGAGCTGTTTTTT
TRBV6-1	medium-sized	TRBD2	15	TRBJ2-1	CASSAVGGIYNEQFF	TGTGCCAGCAGTGCGGTGGGGGGGATCTACAATGAGCAGTTCTTC
TRBV20-1	.	TRBD2	18	TRBJ2-7	CGARPGLAGGPSSYEQYF	TGCGGTGCTAGACCTGGACTAGCGGGAGGCCCGAGCTCCTACGAGCAGTACTTC
TRBV30	.	.	15	TRBJ2-4	CAWSPGVEAKNIQYF	TGTGCCTGGAGTCCCGGGGTCGAAGCCAAAAACATTCAGTACTTC
TRBV3-1	few	TRBD1	16	TRBJ1-4	CASSQRSGGGYEKLFF	TGTGCCAGCAGCCAAAGATCAGGGGGCGGTTATGAAAAACTGTTTTTT
TRBV18	few	.	17	TRBJ1-1	CASSPRDPSTGNTEAFF	TGTGCCAGCTCACCACGGGACCCATCTACAGGGAACACTGAAGCTTTCTTT
TRBV6-1	medium-sized	TRBD1	19	TRBJ2-7	CASRQEGGTGGTITYEQYF	TGTGCCAGCAGACAGGAGGGCGGGACAGGGGGCACAATAACCTACGAGCAGTACTTC
TRBV4-1	.	.	16	TRBJ2-5	CASSQGSGPTGGTQYF	TGCGCCAGCAGCCAAGGGTCGGGACCCACCGGGGGGACCCAGTACTTC
TRBV5-1	medium-sized	TRBD2	13	TRBJ2-7	CASGLAGDYEQYF	TGCGCCTCTGGACTAGCGGGGGACTACGAGCAGTACTTC
TRBV20-1	.	.	11	TRBJ2-1	CSALVVDEQFF	TGCAGTGCTTTAGTTGTGGATGAGCAGTTCTTC
TRBV19	many	.	12	TRBJ1-1	CASSGLGTEAFF	TGTGCCAGTAGTGGTCTGGGCACTGAAGCTTTCTTT
TRBV2	medium-sized	.	15	TRBJ2-7	CASSEDVAPTYEQYF	TGTGCCAGCAGTGAAGACGTAGCACCCACCTACGAGCAGTACTTC
TRBV6-5	medium-sized	.	16	TRBJ2-7	CASSYRTLEARYEQYF	TGTGCCAGCAGTTACCGGACTCTGGAGGCTAGATACGAGCAGTACTTC
TRBV20-1	many	TRBD2	12	TRBJ2-1	CSAPTSGGEQFF	TGCAGTGCCCCGACTAGCGGGGGTGAGCAGTTCTTC
TRBV9	medium-sized	.	13	TRBJ2-7	CASSPRPRGEQYF	TGTGCCAGCAGCCCACGACCCAGGGGCGAGCAGTACTTC
TRBV12-3/TRBV12-4	.	TRBD2	15	TRBJ2-1	CVSRHTSGRKNEQFF	TGTGTCAGCAGACACACTAGCGGGAGGAAAAATGAGCAGTTCTTC
TRBV5-1	.	.	15	TRBJ1-5	CASSPGGGLNQPQHF	TGCGCCAGCAGCCCGGGGGGCGGGTTGAATCAGCCCCAGCATTTT
TRBV28	large	.	13	TRBJ1-1	CASSQVSFGGAFF	TGTGCCAGCAGCCAAGTCTCCTTTGGTGGGGCTTTCTTT
TRBV5-1	.	.	15	TRBJ1-5	CASSLAPGNNQPQHF	TGCGCCAGCAGCTTGGCCCCTGGGAACAATCAGCCCCAGCATTTT
TRBV7-2	few	.	12	TRBJ2-3	CASSFLADTQYF	TGTGCCAGCAGCTTTCTTGCAGATACGCAGTATTTT
TRBV7-9	many	TRBD2	15	TRBJ2-5	CASSLTSGRLKTQYF	TGTGCCAGCAGCTTAACTAGCGGGAGATTGAAGACCCAGTACTTC
TRBV2	many	TRBD1	12	TRBJ2-7	CASRGTGAEQYF	TGTGCCAGCAGGGGGACAGGGGCCGAGCAGTACTTC
TRBV15	.	.	14	TRBJ1-3	CATITEISGNTIYF	TGTGCCACCATCACCGAAATTTCTGGAAACACCATATATTTT
TRBV11-2	many	.	16	TRBJ2-7	CASSLGARAISYEQYF	TGTGCCAGCAGCTTAGGGGCCAGGGCGATCTCCTACGAGCAGTACTTC
TRBV7-8	medium-sized	.	16	TRBJ1-3	CASSLGVRASGNTIYF	TGTGCCAGCAGCTTAGGTGTCAGGGCCTCTGGAAACACCATATATTTT
TRBV20-1	few	.	12	TRBJ2-3	CSARAGTDTQYF	TGCAGTGCTAGAGCCGGCACAGATACGCAGTATTTT